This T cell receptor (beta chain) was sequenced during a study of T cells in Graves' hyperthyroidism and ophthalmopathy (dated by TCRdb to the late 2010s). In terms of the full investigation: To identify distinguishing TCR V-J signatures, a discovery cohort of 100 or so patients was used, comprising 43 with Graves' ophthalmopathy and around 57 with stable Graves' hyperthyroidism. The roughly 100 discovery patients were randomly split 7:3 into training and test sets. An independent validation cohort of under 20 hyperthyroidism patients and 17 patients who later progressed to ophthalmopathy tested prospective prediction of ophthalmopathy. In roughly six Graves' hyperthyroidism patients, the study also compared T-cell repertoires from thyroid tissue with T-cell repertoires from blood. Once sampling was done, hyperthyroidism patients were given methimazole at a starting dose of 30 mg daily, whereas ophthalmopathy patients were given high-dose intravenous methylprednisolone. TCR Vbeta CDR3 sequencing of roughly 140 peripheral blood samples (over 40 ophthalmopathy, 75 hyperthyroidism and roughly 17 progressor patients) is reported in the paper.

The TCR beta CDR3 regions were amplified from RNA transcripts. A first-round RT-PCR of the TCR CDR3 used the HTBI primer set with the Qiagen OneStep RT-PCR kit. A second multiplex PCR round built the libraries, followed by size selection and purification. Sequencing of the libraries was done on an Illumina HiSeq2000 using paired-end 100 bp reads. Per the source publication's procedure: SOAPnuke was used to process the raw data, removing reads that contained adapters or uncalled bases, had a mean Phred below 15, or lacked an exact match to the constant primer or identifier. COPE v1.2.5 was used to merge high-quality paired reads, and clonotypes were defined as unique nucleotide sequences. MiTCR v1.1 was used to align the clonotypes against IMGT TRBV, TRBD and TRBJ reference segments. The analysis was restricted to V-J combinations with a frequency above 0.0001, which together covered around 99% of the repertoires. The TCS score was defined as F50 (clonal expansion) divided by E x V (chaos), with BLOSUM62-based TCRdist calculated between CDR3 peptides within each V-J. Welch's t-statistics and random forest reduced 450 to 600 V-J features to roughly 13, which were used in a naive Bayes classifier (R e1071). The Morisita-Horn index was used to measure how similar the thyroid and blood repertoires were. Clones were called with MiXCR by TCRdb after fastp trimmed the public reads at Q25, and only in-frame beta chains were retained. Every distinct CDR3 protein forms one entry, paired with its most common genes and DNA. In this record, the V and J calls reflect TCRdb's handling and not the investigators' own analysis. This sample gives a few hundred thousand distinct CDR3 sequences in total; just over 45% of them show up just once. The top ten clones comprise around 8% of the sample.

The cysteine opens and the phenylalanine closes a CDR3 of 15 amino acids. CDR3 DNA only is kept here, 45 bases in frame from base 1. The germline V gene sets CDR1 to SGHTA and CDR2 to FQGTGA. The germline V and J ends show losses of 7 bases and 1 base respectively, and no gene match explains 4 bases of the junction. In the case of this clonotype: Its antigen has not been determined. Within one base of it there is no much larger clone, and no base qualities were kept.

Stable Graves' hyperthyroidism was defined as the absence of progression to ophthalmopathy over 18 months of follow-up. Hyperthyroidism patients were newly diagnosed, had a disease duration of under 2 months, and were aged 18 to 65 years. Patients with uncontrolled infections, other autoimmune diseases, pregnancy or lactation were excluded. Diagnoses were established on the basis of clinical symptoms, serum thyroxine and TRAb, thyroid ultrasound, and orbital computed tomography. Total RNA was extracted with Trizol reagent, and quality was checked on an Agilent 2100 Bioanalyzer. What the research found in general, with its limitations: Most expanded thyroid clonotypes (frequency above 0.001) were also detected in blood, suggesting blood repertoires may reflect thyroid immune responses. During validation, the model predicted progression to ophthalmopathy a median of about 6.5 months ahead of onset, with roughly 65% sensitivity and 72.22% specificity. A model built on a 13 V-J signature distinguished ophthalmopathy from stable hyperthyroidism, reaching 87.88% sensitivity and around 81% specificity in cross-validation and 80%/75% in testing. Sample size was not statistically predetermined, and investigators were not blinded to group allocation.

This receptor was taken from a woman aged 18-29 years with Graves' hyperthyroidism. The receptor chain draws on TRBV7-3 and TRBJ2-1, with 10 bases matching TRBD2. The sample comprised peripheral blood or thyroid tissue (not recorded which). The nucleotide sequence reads TGTGCCAGCACCGGGACTAGCGTTTCCTACAATGAGCAGTTCTTC. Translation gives CASTGTSVSYNEQFF.